This paragraph reports one TCR beta chain. As yet, its antigen is unknown. Germline loops: CDR1 SNHLY, CDR2 FYNNEI. The CDR3 loop spans 14 amino acids. Trimming at V came to 8 bases and at J to 7 bases, leaving 8 bases not matched to a gene. The source of the sample is a study of T cell repertoires in cytomegalovirus infection. In the study overall: Recently identified HLA-C-restricted CMV epitopes were among the peptides used.

TCRdb processed the reads anew with MiXCR; each CDR3 protein has one entry. This table holds around 100,000 distinct CDR3 sequences, about 40% found once. The V gene is TRBV2, the J gene TRBJ2-1; TRBD2 matches 10 bases. This TCR derives from a human donor in good health (CMV status not recorded). Some clones in this sample may be carry-over from other donors' samples. The sample here was CD8+ T cells from cultured PBMCs, taken from culture after CMV antigen stimulation. The CDR3 region is CASLRTSGENEQFF. The CDR3, as DNA: TGTGCCAGCTTGAGGACTAGCGGCGAAAATGAGCAGTTCTTC.